Here is one TCR beta chain with its context. Its antigen is undetermined. The read is 3 residues too short to cover the CDR3 end, so that end is filled in from the germline J gene. HPV was found by MY09/MY11 PCR and dot-blot genotyping. Method: immunoSEQ multiplex PCR; TCRdb's copy keeps in-frame clones and lacks some. This listing includes tens of thousands of clones. CDR1 and CDR2 (germline): SGHRS, YFSETQ. V gave up 6 bases and J gave up 4 bases, with 11 bases separating them. The CDR3 is 13 amino acids. The data were obtained in a study of T cells in women clearing cervical HPV infection. Whole-study results and caveats: TRBV6-7 abundance was lower in cases than controls (roughly 0.11% versus 0.16%).

Sequencing was done on a sample of blood buffy coat. This chain connects TRBV5-1 to TRBJ2-1; D not resolved. This TCR was recovered from a woman aged 18 to 69 with a cervical HPV16 infection that either progressed to CIN3+ or cleared (not recorded which). The CDR3 spells CASNPDTYNEQFF. The CDR3 DNA, read in part, is TGCGCCAGCAACCCCGACACGTACAATGAG. Supplemented by reference TRBV5-1 and TRBJ2-1, the full variable domain reads KAGVTQTPRYLIKTRGQQVTLSCSPISGHRSVSWYQQTPGQGLQFLFEYFSETQRNKGNFPGRFSGRQFSNSRSEMNVSTLELGDSALYLCASNPDTYNEQFFGPGTRLTVL.